These 23 T cell receptor beta chains originate from one sample sequenced in a study of OX40 agonist ivuxolimab in advanced cancers. Produced via immunoSEQ multiplex PCR; TCRdb's table is partial and in-frame only. The sample carries 46,000 or so clones, 70% to 90% recorded once. Sequenced here: CD4+ or CD8+ T cells sorted from blood, sampled in a trial of the OX40 agonist ivuxolimab. These receptors were obtained from an adult with an advanced solid tumor such as melanoma, head and neck, liver or kidney cancer.

CDR3 coding DNA: TGTGCCAGCAGTAGGGGACAGAATCAGCCCCAGCATTTT. Its translation is CASSRGQNQPQHF. The chain employs TRBV6-5 and TRBJ1-5; TRBD1 aligns across 7 bases. V lost 5 bases to trimming and J lost 4 bases; unmatched junction nucleotides: 2. From germline, CDR1 is MNHEY and CDR2 SVGAGI. This CDR3 region has 13 residues.

The gene calls are TRBV27 and TRBJ2-1; 7 bases fit TRBD2. The CDR3 extends over 16 amino acids. Per germline, CDR1 MNHEY and CDR2 SMNVEV (reference sequence). The V gene end was trimmed by 0 bases and the J gene end by 8 bases; junction bases not matched to a gene: 10. Written as DNA, the CDR3 is TGTGCCAGCAGTTTATCCTGGCGGGAGCTGGAGGATGAGCAGTTCTTC. It specifies CASSLSWRELEDEQFF.

The chain recombines TRBV7-2 with TRBJ1-1; 8 nucleotides match TRBD1. The CDR3 has 19 residues. CDR1 and CDR2 from the germline V gene are SGHTA and FQGNSA. The junction had 14 bases not matched to a gene; V was cut back by 2 bases and J by 0 bases. The CDR3 DNA sequence: TGTGCCAGCAGCTTAAAGCCGGGGCAGGGGGCCTTTATGAACACTGAAGCTTTCTTT. This translates into CASSLKPGQGAFMNTEAFF.

The rearrangement uses TRBV9 and TRBJ2-7; D tentatively reads TRBD1 or TRBD2 (5 bases each). V shed 4 bases and J shed 3 bases, with 14 bases lying between them. CDR3 size: 14 residues. The germline CDR1 and CDR2 sequences are SGDLS and YYNGEE. The CDR3 sequence is CASSPRDANYEQYF. The CDR3 DNA reads TGTGCCAGCAGCCCCCGGGACGCAAACTACGAGCAGTACTTC.

The chain links TRBV28 to TRBJ2-7; a weak D match, TRBD2 (6 bases). Trimming took 6 bases from V and 0 from J, leaving 18 bases between them. CDR3 size: 16 residues. CDR1 MDHEN and CDR2 SYDVKM come from the germline V gene. The CDR3 protein is CASSPIEGGPSYEQYF. The CDR3 nucleotides are TGTGCCAGCAGCCCCATTGAGGGAGGCCCCTCCTACGAGCAGTACTTC. Based on the CDR3 plus reference TRBV28 and TRBJ2-7, the full variable domain is DVKVTQSSRYLVKRTGEKVFLECVQDMDHENMFWYRQDPGLGLRLIYFSYDVKMKEKGDIPEGYSVSREKKERFSLILESASTNQTSMYLCASSPIEGGPSYEQYFGPGTRLTVT.

The chain employs TRBV4-1 and TRBJ1-2; D is unclear. V was pared by 3 bases and J by 1 base, with 15 bases between. This CDR3 has 16 residues. Germline CDR1 and CDR2: MGHRA and YSYEKL. CDR3 bases: TGCGCCAGCAGCCAGGGTGAAGGACTCCTTAACTATGGCTACACCTTC. Its protein product is CASSQGEGLLNYGYTF.

This chain joins TRBV13 and TRBJ2-5; D is perhaps TRBD2 (6 bases). Germline V gives CDR1 PRHDT, CDR2 FYEKMQ (reference sequence). Deletions cut 2 bases from V and 4 bases from J, with 11 bases between. The CDR3 has 14 residues. This CDR3 reads CASSLYRLGETQYF. The CDR3 DNA reads as TGTGCCAGCAGCTTATACAGACTAGGAGAGACCCAGTACTTC.

Only one count was recorded for this clone. The rearrangement joins TRBV27 to TRBJ2-1; 8 positions match TRBD2. Trimming cost V 0 bases and J 1 base; bases outside gene matches: 2. CDR3 length equals 16 residues. Germline assignment: CDR1 MNHEY and CDR2 SMNVEV (reference sequence). In DNA form, the CDR3 reads TGTGCCAGCAGTTTATCTGTAGCGGGATCCTACAATGAGCAGTTCTTC. Translation: CASSLSVAGSYNEQFF.

This clone has more than one count but fewer than ten. V gene TRBV5-4 combines with J gene TRBJ1-1; perhaps TRBD1 as D (6 bases). CDR3 length equals 14 residues. V gave up 7 bases and J gave up 1 base, with 14 bases separating them. CDR1 and CDR2 from the germline V gene are SGHNT and YYREEE (reference sequence). CDR3 bases: TGTGCCAGCGGGACGGGGGGCTGGAACACTGAAGCTTTCTTT. Its translation is CASGTGGWNTEAFF.

The chain uses TRBV7-8 and TRBJ2-7; 11 nucleotides agree with TRBD1. Germline loops: CDR1 SGHVS, CDR2 FQNEAQ. The CDR3 extends over 14 amino acids. The trim removed 5 bases at V and 4 bases at J, leaving 4 bases unmatched. The CDR3, as DNA: TGTGCCAGCAGCCGGGGGACAGGGGGGTACGAGCAGTACTTC. Amino acid sequence: CASSRGTGGYEQYF. The whole variable domain, remainder taken from reference TRBV7-8 and TRBJ2-7, is GAGVSQSPRYKVAKRGQDVALRCDPISGHVSLFWYQQALGQGPEFLTYFQNEAQLDKSGLPSDRFFAERPEGSVSTLKIQRTQQEDSAVYLCASSRGTGGYEQYFGPGTRLTVT.

V is TRBV27 and J is TRBJ2-3; possibly TRBD2 for D (5 bases). The germline CDR1 and CDR2 sequences are MNHEY and SMNVEV (reference sequence). With 8 bases removed from V and 0 bases from J, the gap between germline ends came to 12 bases. This CDR3 is built from 14 residues. In nucleotides, the CDR3 is TGTGCCAGCGGAGGCCTACTTAGCACAGATACGCAGTATTTT. Protein sequence: CASGGLLSTDTQYF.

The genes are TRBV6-6 and TRBJ2-7; no definite D call. CDR1 MNHNY and CDR2 SVGAGI come from the germline V gene (reference sequence). V was cut by 0 bases and J by 3 bases, with 12 bases left in between. This CDR3 has 15 residues. CDR3 nucleotide sequence: TGTGCCAGCAGTTACTCGAAAGGTCGGATCTACGAGCAGTACTTC. This translates into CASSYSKGRIYEQYF.

V gene TRBV27 combines with J gene TRBJ1-2; unclear D gene. From germline, CDR1 is MNHEY and CDR2 SMNVEV (reference sequence). Between the trimmed V and J ends, which lost 5 bases and 3 bases, there was a span of 13 bases. This CDR3 spans 14 amino acids. This CDR3 is CASSPRSAYYGYTF. The CDR3 DNA sequence: TGTGCCAGCAGTCCCCGTTCCGCTTACTATGGCTACACCTTC.

This chain connects TRBV4-1 to TRBJ2-1; TRBD2 matches 10 bases. The CDR3 runs to 18 residues. V dropped 2 bases and J dropped 0; count of bases not matched to a gene: 7. Germline lookup yields CDR1 MGHRA and CDR2 YSYEKL. The CDR3 here is CASSQLSAGGPSYNEQFF. Written as DNA, the CDR3 is TGCGCCAGCAGCCAACTATCAGCGGGAGGGCCCTCCTACAATGAGCAGTTCTTC.

The CDR3 bases are TGTGCCAGCAGCTCGAGACTAGCTGGGTCCAATGAGCAGTTCTTC. Translating it yields CASSSRLAGSNEQFF. V is TRBV7-9 and J is TRBJ2-1; 7 bases are shared with TRBD2. Germline trimming cut 4 bases from V and 6 bases from J; bases unmatched to any gene: 9. The CDR3 is 15 residues long. Germline V gene sequence: CDR1 SEHNR, CDR2 FQNEAQ (reference sequence).

In this sample, this clone turned up once. This chain links TRBV4-1 with TRBJ2-7; TRBD1 matches at 7 bases. From germline, CDR1 is MGHRA and CDR2 YSYEKL. The CDR3 length is 15 residues. The junction had 7 bases not matched to a gene; V was cut back by 3 bases and J by 2 bases. CDR3 in DNA: TGCGCCAGCAGCCAGGTGGACAGGTTACCCTACGAGCAGTACTTC. This encodes CASSQVDRLPYEQYF.

The V call is TRBV6-6, the J call TRBJ2-7; perhaps TRBD1 as D (5 bases). The CDR3 spans 12 residues. The germline V gene encodes CDR1 MNHNY and CDR2 SVGAGI (reference sequence). V was cut by 0 bases and J by 5 bases, with 5 bases left in between. The CDR3 DNA reads as TGTGCCAGCAGTTACTCAGGGGACGAGCAGTACTTC. Protein product: CASSYSGDEQYF.

The chain has TRBV27 and TRBJ1-1; TRBD1 might be the D (6 bases). Per germline, CDR1 MNHEY and CDR2 SMNVEV (reference sequence). Trimming took off 5 bases at V and 1 base at J, with 26 bases between the two ends. This CDR3 has 19 residues. CDR3 coding DNA: TGTGCCAGCAGTCCTCTCCCGGGCAGGGGACTACCAGAGAACACTGAAGCTTTCTTT. Its translation: CASSPLPGRGLPENTEAFF.

V is TRBV7-9 and J is TRBJ1-1; 7 bases agree with TRBD1. The CDR3 has 15 amino acids. In germline, CDR1 is SEHNR, CDR2 FQNEAQ (reference sequence). The V segment lost 4 bases and the J segment 1 base; nucleotides outside the gene matches: 6. The CDR3 bases are TGTGCCAGCAGCTCGACCAGGGGGGAGAACACTGAAGCTTTCTTT. Residues: CASSSTRGENTEAFF. The variable domain in full, completed from reference TRBV7-9 and TRBJ1-1, reads DTGVSQNPRHKITKRGQNVTFRCDPISEHNRLYWYRQTLGQGPEFLTYFQNEAQLEKSRLLSDRFSAERPKGSFSTLEIQRTEQGDSAMYLCASSSTRGENTEAFFGQGTRLTVV.

This chain links TRBV6-4 with TRBJ2-6, with D unclear. This CDR3 region has 14 residues. Germline V CDR1 and CDR2: MRHNA, SNTAGT. Trimming cost V 3 bases and J 4 bases, with 7 bases left between them. The CDR3 loop is CASSEGSGANVLTF. In DNA form, the CDR3 reads TGTGCCAGCAGTGAAGGGTCCGGGGCCAACGTCCTGACTTTC.

The rearrangement joins TRBV30 to TRBJ2-5, with 9 nucleotides matching TRBD2. J gave up 14 bases and V 2 bases, and 6 bases lay outside the gene matches. From germline, CDR1 is GTSNPN and CDR2 SVGIG (reference sequence). This CDR3 spans 11 amino acids. Written as DNA, the CDR3 is TGTGCCTGGAGTATAGCGGGAGTAGAATACTTC. This gives the protein CAWSIAGVEYF.

This clone has a single count. The CDR3 loop reads CAISGERGYEQYF. CDR3 nucleotide sequence: TGTGCCATCAGTGGGGAGAGGGGATACGAGCAGTACTTC. The V call is TRBV10-3, the J call TRBJ2-7; possibly TRBD1 or TRBD2 for D (5 bases each). CDR1 is ENHRY, CDR2 SYGVKD, per germline. Trimming took 4 bases from V and 4 from J, leaving 11 bases between them. CDR3 length: 13 residues.

The rearrangement links TRBV23-1 to TRBJ1-1; 7 nucleotides line up with TRBD1. TRBV23-1 is flagged as an ORF with uncertain function. The CDR3 contains 15 residues. V lost 4 bases, J lost 2 bases, and 7 bases stayed unmatched. The CDR3 is CASSRRDSLNTEAFF. DNA for the CDR3: TGCGCCAGCAGTCGTCGGGACAGTCTCAACACTGAAGCTTTCTTT.